The rows below give T cell receptor beta chains drawn from one sample of a study of blood T cell repertoires in COVID-19. Data came from immunoSEQ multiplex PCR; TCRdb stores just in-frame clones and leaves some out. The table has about 300,000 clones, 86% seen once. The sequenced material came from PBMCs or T cells enriched from blood (not recorded which). These receptors were taken from a woman aged 18-29 years who had recovered from COVID-19. Both conserved end residues are part of each CDR3. The D gene is left open where the match is weak. Only some rows state a clone size, as once, few, many or a class for expanded clones.

d_gene	v_gene	j_gene	abundance	CDR3nt	CDR3aa
-	TRBV11-2	TRBJ1-1	-	TGTGCCAGCAGCTTAGGAGGGATTGAGCGCACTGAAGCTTTCTTT	CASSLGGIERTEAFF
TRBD1	TRBV24-1	TRBJ2-7	-	TGTGCCACCAGTGACCCAAATGACAGGGCAGGGGAGCAGTACTTC	CATSDPNDRAGEQYF
-	TRBV2	TRBJ2-1	-	TGTGCCAGCAGTGAGGAGGGAGGCAATGAGCAGTTCTTC	CASSEEGGNEQFF
-	TRBV18	TRBJ2-1	-	TGTGCCAGCTCACCCCCAGGGTGGGATGAGCAGTTCTTC	CASSPPGWDEQFF
TRBD1	TRBV6-5	TRBJ2-7	-	TGTGCCAGCAGTCGGGACAGCCACGAGCAGTACTTC	CASSRDSHEQYF
TRBD1	TRBV7-9	TRBJ1-1	few	TGTGCCAGCAGCGGACAGGTTGACACTGAAGCTTTCTTT	CASSGQVDTEAFF
TRBD1	TRBV15	TRBJ2-6	-	TGTGCCACCAGCAGAAGACAGGGGGCGCTCGGGGCCAACGTCCTGACTTTC	CATSRRQGALGANVLTF
TRBD2	TRBV9	TRBJ2-7	-	TGTGCCAGTTCTAGCGGGAGGGACTACGAGCAGTACTTC	CASSSGRDYEQYF
-	TRBV18	TRBJ2-1	-	TGTGCCAGCTCACCACCGACTGCCAAACCCTACAATGAGCAGTTCTTC	CASSPPTAKPYNEQFF
-	TRBV13	TRBJ2-3	-	TGTGCCAGCAGCTTCCCGTGGGGGGGCACAGATACGCAGTATTTT	CASSFPWGGTDTQYF
TRBD1	TRBV12-3/TRBV12-4	TRBJ1-5	-	TGTGCCAGCAGTTCAACAGGGGATCAGCCCCAGCATTTT	CASSSTGDQPQHF
-	TRBV7-6	TRBJ1-4	-	TGTGCCAGCAGCCGAACGGGAGATGAGAATGAAAAACTGTTTTTT	CASSRTGDENEKLFF
-	TRBV5-5	TRBJ2-2	-	TGTGCCAGCAGCTTAGGTACCGGGACAACGGGGGAGCTGTTTTTT	CASSLGTGTTGELFF
TRBD1	TRBV11-3	TRBJ2-5	once	TGTGCCAGCAGCATTGGACAGGGGACGGTGACCCAGTACTTC	CASSIGQGTVTQYF
TRBD1	TRBV10-3	TRBJ2-2	-	TGTGCCATCAGGAACGACAGGGGGCGACACACCGGGGAGCTGTTTTTT	CAIRNDRGRHTGELFF
TRBD1	TRBV4-1	TRBJ1-5	-	TGCGCCAGCAGCCAACCGGACAGGGTAGTTCGTCAGCCCCAGCATTTT	CASSQPDRVVRQPQHF
TRBD1	TRBV6-5	TRBJ1-2	-	TGTGCCAGCAGCACCATCGACAGGGCCTATGGCTACACCTTC	CASSTIDRAYGYTF
TRBD1	TRBV18	TRBJ2-5	-	TGTGCCAGCTCTCGCACAGGGGATCAGGAGACCCAGTACTTC	CASSRTGDQETQYF
-	TRBV12-5	TRBJ2-2	-	TGTGCTAGTGGTTTGGTATTAACAGTCACCGGGGAGCTGTTTTTT	CASGLVLTVTGELFF
TRBD1	TRBV25-1	TRBJ2-3	-	TGTGCCAGCAGCCTTAGGACAGGGGTGGCAGATACGCAGTATTTT	CASSLRTGVADTQYF
-	TRBV10-3	TRBJ1-2	-	TGTGCCATCAGGGAGGACACCTTGGGCTATGGCTACACCTTC	CAIREDTLGYGYTF
TRBD2	TRBV13	TRBJ2-1	-	TGTGCCAGCAGCCGCCCCGGGCTAGCGGGTTACAATGAGCAGTTCTTC	CASSRPGLAGYNEQFF
TRBD1	TRBV12-3/TRBV12-4	TRBJ2-3	-	TGTGCCAGCAGTTCCAGGGGGCGAGATACGCAGTATTTT	CASSSRGRDTQYF
-	TRBV7-8	TRBJ2-4	once	TGTGCCAGCAGCCCCACCACGGGAGTTGTTAACATTCAGTACTTC	CASSPTTGVVNIQYF
-	TRBV3-1/TRBV3-2	TRBJ2-7	few	TGTGCCAGCAGCCAAGATGTACGTAGCGAGCAGTACTTC	CASSQDVRSEQYF
TRBD1	TRBV2	TRBJ2-1	few	TGTGCCAGCAGGGAACAGGGGGTCTCCTACAATGAGCAGTTCTTC	CASREQGVSYNEQFF
TRBD2	TRBV5-6	TRBJ2-1	-	TGTGCCAGCAGCGGGGGACTAGCGCCCTACAATGAGCAGTTCTTC	CASSGGLAPYNEQFF
TRBD2	TRBV7-7	TRBJ2-2	-	TGTGCCAGCAGCTTAGGGACTAGCGGGAATCACCCAACCGGGGAGCTGTTTTTT	CASSLGTSGNHPTGELFF
-	TRBV13	TRBJ1-4	-	TGTGCCAGCAGCTTCCTACTTGCAACTAATGAAAAACTGTTTTTT	CASSFLLATNEKLFF
-	TRBV27	TRBJ1-1	-	TGTGCCAGCAGTCCAGGACAGAGCAACACTGAAGCTTTCTTT	CASSPGQSNTEAFF
-	TRBV12-3/TRBV12-4	TRBJ1-5	-	TGTGCCAGCAGTGCCCAGGGGCCCCAGCATTTT	CASSAQGPQHF
-	TRBV2	TRBJ1-2	-	TGTGCCAGCAGTGATGGACAGCCGGTTAGGGGCTACACCTTC	CASSDGQPVRGYTF
TRBD2	TRBV10-3	TRBJ2-1	-	TGTGCCATCAGGACTAGCGGGAGTTCCTACAATGAGCAGTTCTTC	CAIRTSGSSYNEQFF
-	TRBV19	TRBJ2-5	-	TGTGCCAGTAGTATAGTAACAGGAGCGTACCAAGAGACCCAGTACTTC	CASSIVTGAYQETQYF
-	TRBV6-4	TRBJ1-1	-	TGTGCCAGCAGATCGACTACACTGAACACTGAAGCTTTCTTT	CASRSTTLNTEAFF
-	TRBV2	TRBJ2-5	-	TGTGCCAGCACTACGGGACTTCAAGAGACCCAGTACTTC	CASTTGLQETQYF
-	TRBV6-5	TRBJ2-3	-	TGTGCCAGCAGCCTAGCGACTAGTCCCGATACGCAGTATTTT	CASSLATSPDTQYF
TRBD1	TRBV19	TRBJ2-5	-	TGTGCCAGTAGGCAGGCAGGGACAGGGGACCGCCCCAGGTACTTC	CASRQAGTGDRPRYF
TRBD2	TRBV4-1	TRBJ2-7	-	TGCGCCAGCAGCCAAGACCAACTAGCGGGAAGGTACGAGCAGTACTTC	CASSQDQLAGRYEQYF
TRBD1	TRBV5-1	TRBJ1-2	few	TGCGCCAGCAGCCTGCCGGACAGGAGCTATGGCTACACCTTC	CASSLPDRSYGYTF
-	TRBV21-1	TRBJ1-6	-	TGTGCCAGCAGACAAGACAGCGATAATTCACCCCTCCACTTT	CASRQDSDNSPLHF
-	TRBV3-1/TRBV3-2	TRBJ1-3	-	TGTGCCAGCAGCCCTTTAGAACCTCTGAGTGGAAACACCATATATTTT	CASSPLEPLSGNTIYF
-	TRBV6-2/TRBV6-3	TRBJ2-7	-	TGTGCCAGCAGTTACGCAGCCTACGAGCAGTACTTC	CASSYAAYEQYF